These T cell receptor beta chains were read from a single sample in a study of early T cells in non-severe SARS-CoV-2 infection. One entry per CDR3 protein results from TCRdb running MiXCR on the 5' RACE reads. The data contain some 48,000 distinct CDR3 sequences, 7.7% of them singletons. The material sequenced was whole blood. These receptors were taken from an adult who was a healthcare worker with PCR-confirmed SARS-CoV-2 infection or an uninfected control (not recorded which). Both conserved end residues are part of each CDR3. D genes are given only for firm matches. Clone size is given for some rows only: seen once, a few or many times, or a class if the clone is expanded.

>TRBV10-3|.|TRBJ1-1|.
TGTGCCATCAGTGGCCGGGGGGACACTGAAGCTTTCTTT
CAISGRGDTEAFF
>TRBV7-6|.|TRBJ1-1|few
TGTGCCAGCAGCTCCCCCGGCAGGGACACTGAAGCTTTCTTT
CASSSPGRDTEAFF
>TRBV28|.|TRBJ1-5|many
TGTGCCAGCAGTTTGTCGATAAATCAGCCCCAGCATTTT
CASSLSINQPQHF
>TRBV6-1|TRBD1|TRBJ1-4|many
TGTGCCAGTACCGGGACAGGGGTATTGACTAATGAAAAACTGTTTTTT
CASTGTGVLTNEKLFF
>TRBV20-1|TRBD1|TRBJ1-4|many
TGCAGTGCTAGAGTGCCCCTGGACAGGGTACTGTTTTTT
CSARVPLDRVLFF
>TRBV20-1|TRBD2|TRBJ2-3|many
TGCAGTGCTAGGAGCTCCCTAGCGGGGAGAACTAGCACAGATACGCAGTATTTT
CSARSSLAGRTSTDTQYF
>TRBV20-1|.|TRBJ1-3|many
TGCAGTGCTAGGCCGACGGGTGTGAGCTCTGGAAACACCATATATTTT
CSARPTGVSSGNTIYF
>TRBV12-3/TRBV12-4|.|TRBJ2-3|few
TGTGCCAGCACGGCAGGGGGCACAGATACGCAGTATTTT
CASTAGGTDTQYF
>TRBV9|.|TRBJ1-1|.
TGTGCCAGCAGCGACGAGAGGTCGAACACTGAAGCTTTCTTT
CASSDERSNTEAFF
>TRBV5-1|.|TRBJ1-4|.
TGCGCCAGCAGCCCATCGTGGGACCTGGGTGAAAAACTGTTTTTT
CASSPSWDLGEKLFF
>TRBV27|.|TRBJ2-2|few
TGTGCCAGCAAAACGGGGGAAACCGGGGAGCTGTTTTTT
CASKTGETGELFF
>TRBV10-3|TRBD1|TRBJ2-7|.
TGTGCCATCAGTGAGGCAGAGGGGGCCACCTACGAGCAGTACTTC
CAISEAEGATYEQYF
>TRBV14|.|TRBJ1-1|few
TGTGCCAGCAGCCCCGGCGTTTACACTGAAGCTTTCTTT
CASSPGVYTEAFF
>TRBV5-4|.|TRBJ1-1|few
TGTGCCAGCAGCTTACAGGGTACCATCACTGAAGCTTTCTTT
CASSLQGTITEAFF
>TRBV7-2|.|TRBJ1-2|.
TGTGCCAGTGCTCCGGCGGTTTCTAACTATGGCTACACCTTC
CASAPAVSNYGYTF
>TRBV12-3/TRBV12-4|.|TRBJ1-5|few
TGTGCCAGCTACCAGGGGATCGGTCAGCCCCAGCATTTT
CASYQGIGQPQHF
>TRBV2|.|TRBJ1-2|.
TGTGCCAGCAGGAAGGGGGAAGTATCGAACTATGGCTACACCTTC
CASRKGEVSNYGYTF
>TRBV12-3/TRBV12-4|.|TRBJ1-5|many
TGTGCCAGCAAAAAGGGAGGCAATCAGCCCCAGCATTTT
CASKKGGNQPQHF
>TRBV11-2|TRBD1|TRBJ1-5|many
TGTGCCAGCAAGGGACAGGGGGATCAGCCCCAGCATTTT
CASKGQGDQPQHF
>TRBV2|.|TRBJ1-3|many
TGTGCCAGCAGTGACCCCCCGGGCAGGCTGAGCTCTGGAAACACCATATATTTT
CASSDPPGRLSSGNTIYF
>TRBV2|.|TRBJ2-2|.
TGTGCCAGCAGCGAGCAGGGGACGAACACCGGGGAGCTGTTTTTT
CASSEQGTNTGELFF
>TRBV3-1|.|TRBJ2-5|many
TGTGCCAGCAGTGATCGGTATCTGAGATACCAAGAGACCCAGTACTTC
CASSDRYLRYQETQYF
>TRBV5-4|TRBD1|TRBJ2-2|many
TGTGCCAGCAGTTCTCCCCGGGACAGGAACACCGGGGAGCTGTTTTTT
CASSSPRDRNTGELFF
>TRBV12-3/TRBV12-4|TRBD1|TRBJ1-5|many
TGTGCCAGCCTTCATAGACAGGGCTTTTATAGCAATCAGCCCCAGCATTTT
CASLHRQGFYSNQPQHF
>TRBV3-1|.|TRBJ2-7|few
TGTGCCAGCAGCCAAGAGGGGACGGTCTACGAGCAGTACTTC
CASSQEGTVYEQYF
>TRBV5-4|.|TRBJ1-1|many
TGTGCCAGCAGCGGGGTGAGGCAGGGGAACACTGAAGCTTTCTTT
CASSGVRQGNTEAFF
>TRBV6-6|.|TRBJ1-4|many
TGTGCCAGCATGGGTATCGCAACTAATGAAAAACTGTTTTTT
CASMGIATNEKLFF
>TRBV30|.|TRBJ1-2|many
TGTGCCTGGAGTGTCGGGCAGGGCTATGGCTACACCTTC
CAWSVGQGYGYTF
>TRBV20-1|.|TRBJ2-3|many
TGCAGTGCTCGTTCGCGGACGTCCTTCACAGATACGCAGTATTTT
CSARSRTSFTDTQYF
>TRBV6-2/TRBV6-3|.|TRBJ1-5|many
TGTGCCAGCAGTCCAGGGAATCGCAATCAGCCCCAGCATTTT
CASSPGNRNQPQHF
>TRBV6-1|.|TRBJ1-2|many
TGTGCCAGCAACACAGGGTCCGGCTATGGCTACACCTTC
CASNTGSGYGYTF
>TRBV28|TRBD1|TRBJ1-2|many
TGTGCCAGCCTCAGGGGGCAGGACTATGGCTACACCTTC
CASLRGQDYGYTF
>TRBV7-9|TRBD1|TRBJ1-4|.
TGTGCCAGCAGCTTGGGACAGTCGGATGAAAAACTGTTTTTT
CASSLGQSDEKLFF
>TRBV12-3/TRBV12-4|.|TRBJ1-1|many
TGTGCCAGCAGTTTGACCGGGACCCGGGGCACTGAAGCTTTCTTT
CASSLTGTRGTEAFF
>TRBV7-3|.|TRBJ2-3|once
TGTGCCAGCAGCTCCCTTACCCAGATCTCTAGCACAGATACGCAGTATTTT
CASSSLTQISSTDTQYF
>TRBV7-8|TRBD2|TRBJ2-2|.
TGTGCCAGCAGCCCTACAGCGGGGGGCCGCACCGGGGAGCTGTTTTTT
CASSPTAGGRTGELFF
>TRBV7-9|TRBD1|TRBJ1-4|.
TGTGCCAGCAGTCCTACAGGGGGAACTAATGAAAAACTGTTTTTT
CASSPTGGTNEKLFF
>TRBV20-1|.|TRBJ2-1|many
TGCAGTGCTAATCCGGGACTCGGGTGGGGTGGTGAGCAGTTCTTC
CSANPGLGWGGEQFF
>TRBV12-3/TRBV12-4|.|TRBJ2-5|few
TGTGCCAGCAGTTTCGGTCAGACCCAGGAGACCCAGTACTTC
CASSFGQTQETQYF
>TRBV29-1|TRBD1|TRBJ2-7|.
TGCAGCGTTGATGGGACAGGGGGCCACGAGCAGTACTTC
CSVDGTGGHEQYF
>TRBV20-1|.|TRBJ1-3|many
TGCAGTGCTAGAGATCAGCCGAACACCATATATTTT
CSARDQPNTIYF
>TRBV25-1|TRBD1|TRBJ1-5|many
TGTGCCAGCAGTGGACAGGGGTACGGGCAGCCCCAGCATTTT
CASSGQGYGQPQHF
>TRBV20-1|.|TRBJ1-6|many
TGCAGTGCTAGTCTTGATTTACCCCTCCACTTT
CSASLDLPLHF
>TRBV6-5|.|TRBJ1-2|many
TGTGCCAGCAGTGCAGGGGATCCAGGGAATGGCTACACCTTC
CASSAGDPGNGYTF
>TRBV7-2|.|TRBJ1-4|few
TGTGCCAGCAGCCGTAACAGGGTGGCGGCTAATGAAAAACTGTTTTTT
CASSRNRVAANEKLFF
>TRBV7-9|.|TRBJ2-3|.
TGTGCCAGCAGCTTAGCGGCGGCAGGGGCAGATACGCAGTATTTT
CASSLAAAGADTQYF
>TRBV10-3|TRBD2|TRBJ2-3|many
TGTGCCATCAGTGTGCTAGCGGGGATTGATACGCAGTATTTT
CAISVLAGIDTQYF
>TRBV5-1|.|TRBJ2-7|many
TGCGCCAGCAGCAAAAACTACGAGCAGTACTTC
CASSKNYEQYF